This TCR beta chain was captured by sequencing in a study of cytomegalovirus exposure and HLA in healthy donors. Study-wide points: Researchers reported that a few CMV-associated chains were confirmed in vitro as CMV antigen-specific.

With V trimmed by 3 bases and J by 1 base, 2 bases remained unmatched. The CDR3 totals 16 residues. The germline V gene encodes CDR1 SGDLS and CDR2 YYNGEE. The PCR made use of 60 Vbeta and 13 Jbeta primers. Libraries were prepared by immunoSEQ multiplex PCR; TCRdb keeps only in-frame clonotypes and omits some of them. The sample lists about 160,000 clones; roughly two thirds were seen once. Concerning this clone itself: Its matching antigen is unknown.

The sequencing input was PBMCs. This TCR was sampled from a woman in her thirties or forties in good health and CMV-seropositive. The V and J genes are TRBV9 and TRBJ2-3, with TRBD2 identical over 13 bases. DNA for the CDR3: TGTGCCAGCAGCGAAACTAGCGGGGGGGGCACAGATACGCAGTATTTT. Residues: CASSETSGGGTDTQYF.